This T cell receptor (beta chain) was observed in a study of beta chain features in type 1 diabetes. This CDR3 region has 15 residues. Germline V gene lookup returns CDR1 SQVTM and CDR2 ANQGSEA. Between the trimmed V and J ends, which lost 6 bases and 0 bases, there was a span of 16 bases. Study results and caveats: The study found moderately but significantly shorter TCRB CDR3s in all four CD4+ subsets of Type 1 diabetes patients.

Expressed TCRB transcripts were sequenced after all isolated RNA was converted to cDNA. The assay was immunoSEQ multiplex PCR, and TCRdb's table has in-frame clones only and misses some. The data hold 300,000 to 400,000 clones, with around 9.3% observed a single time. This clone was recorded at least ten times. Its specificity is not known. The clonotype comes from a man aged 25 to 40 with type 1 diabetes. The sequencing input was central memory CD4+ T cells from blood. The gene calls are TRBV29-1 and TRBJ2-3; D possibly corresponds to TRBD1 (6 bases). CDR3: CSVLSPQGSTDTQYF. DNA for the CDR3: TGCAGCGTCTTATCTCCGCAGGGGAGCACAGATACGCAGTATTTT.